This T cell receptor beta chain was obtained from a study of blood T cell repertoires in COVID-19. As handled by the study authors: Reference gene primer amplification gave nucleated cell count estimates. TCRdb's table, derived via immunoSEQ multiplex PCR, lists solely in-frame clones and lacks some. Clonal size and the V and J genes are those of that table, whereas D and trimming came from the DNA. The sample has about 260,000 clones, 86% seen once. The specimen was peripheral blood. The origin of this receptor is a man aged 25-45 years with active or convalescent COVID-19.

The CDR3 bases are TGTGCCAGCAGCCAAGAACAGGGAGAACAAGAGACCCAGTACTTC. It yields the protein CASSQEQGEQETQYF. The chain has TRBV14 and TRBJ2-5, with D possibly TRBD1 on 6 matching bases. The V end lost 0 bases, the J end lost 2 bases, and 10 bases lay between the germline ends. Germline V gene sequence: CDR1 SGHDN, CDR2 FVKESK. CDR3 size: 15 residues.